The T cell receptor (beta chain) under discussion was sequenced for a study of blood T cell repertoires in COVID-19. In the study overall: Italy, Spain and the United States were the sources of the convalescent and acute COVID-19 samples.

Germline loops: CDR1 MGHRA, CDR2 YSYEKL. Trimming removed 3 bases from V and 8 bases from J, with 16 bases in between. The CDR3 consists of 15 residues. Under the authors' procedure: Amplification of reference gene primers provided the estimated nucleated cell counts. Method: immunoSEQ multiplex PCR; TCRdb's copy keeps in-frame clones and lacks some. The V and J calls and clone size are taken from that table; D and trimming were inferred from the DNA. This sample yields 60,000 to 85,000 clones, of which 80% to 90% are seen a single time; approximately 20% belongs to the top ten. The sequence derives from a woman between 55 and 75 years old with acute or convalescent COVID-19. The specimen was peripheral blood. This chain connects TRBV4-1 to TRBJ1-4, with a tentative D call TRBD1 (6 bases). This chain's CDR3 is CASSQQTGRGEKLFF. The CDR3 DNA follows: TGCGCCAGCAGCCAGCAAACAGGGAGGGGGGAAAAACTGTTTTTT.